This T cell receptor (beta chain) was sequenced in a study of spatial heterogeneity in lung cancer. Documented time point: sample taken at primary tumor resection. No cells were sorted before sequencing. The whole RNA sequenced was extracted from tumor, nontumor lung or frozen PBMC. The donors were about 72 patients with non-small cell lung cancer that was early-stage and untreated. TCRdb called the 5' RACE reads again in MiXCR, with one record for every CDR3 protein. The sample has roughly 70,000 distinct CDR3 sequences; 13% are singletons. This clonotype has ten or more counts. The receptor comes from a male donor with early-stage non-small cell lung cancer. The sequences come from PBMCs, collected at surgery.

The CDR3 region has the DNA TGTGCCAGCAGCCAGAGACAGGGGACGTGGCAAGAGACCCAGTACTTC. As protein: CASSQRQGTWQETQYF. The chain is built from TRBV5-4 and TRBJ2-5; 8 bases align to TRBD1. CDR3 length equals 16 residues. With V trimmed by 4 bases and J by 2 bases, 10 bases remained unmatched. CDR1 is SGHNT and CDR2 is YYREEE in the germline V gene (reference sequence).